Below are 27 T cell receptor beta chains sequenced from a single sample in a study of cytomegalovirus exposure and HLA in healthy donors. PCR used 60 Vbeta primers and 13 Jbeta primers. Method: immunoSEQ multiplex PCR; TCRdb's copy keeps in-frame clones and lacks some. The data show under 200,000 clones, roughly 80% seen once. Input material: PBMCs. The receptors originated from a male donor in good health and CMV-seronegative.

This clone turned up a few times. The rearrangement uses TRBV28 and TRBJ1-1, with D unresolved. The V gene's germline CDR1 is MDHEN and CDR2 SYDVKM. The CDR3 runs 12 residues. Trimming removed 3 bases at V and 9 bases at J, with 11 bases between. The CDR3 sequence: CASSFSRSKAFF. As DNA, the CDR3 is TGTGCCAGCAGTTTTTCCCGCAGTAAAGCTTTCTTT. Filled out from reference TRBV28 and TRBJ1-1, the complete variable domain reads DVKVTQSSRYLVKRTGEKVFLECVQDMDHENMFWYRQDPGLGLRLIYFSYDVKMKEKGDIPEGYSVSREKKERFSLILESASTNQTSMYLCASSFSRSKAFFGQGTRLTVV.

The chain combines TRBV7-2 with TRBJ2-7; D might be TRBD2 (6 bases). CDR3 length equals 16 residues. Germline V CDR1 and CDR2: SGHTA, FQGNSA. Trimming removed 4 bases from V and 3 bases from J, with 19 bases in between. CDR3 protein: CASSSTSSSNHYEQYF. CDR3 DNA: TGTGCCAGCAGCTCGACTAGTTCCTCTAACCACTACGAGCAGTACTTC.

This clone occurred a few times. V is TRBV7-2 and J is TRBJ1-2, with 8 bases fitting TRBD1. Germline CDR1 and CDR2: SGHTA and FQGNSA. The J segment lost 3 bases and the V segment lost 5 bases, leaving 8 bases of the junction unmatched. CDR3 length: 15 residues. CDR3 sequence: CASSPDRERYYGYTF. CDR3 bases: TGTGCCAGCAGCCCGGACAGGGAGAGGTACTATGGCTACACCTTC.

V is TRBV5-1 and J is TRBJ2-7; TRBD2 matches 8 bases. The CDR3 is made up of 15 amino acids. V lost 1 base, J lost 1 base, and 4 bases stayed unmatched. Germline-derived CDR1 and CDR2 are SGHRS and YFSETQ. The CDR3 DNA reads TGCGCCAGCAGCTTGTCTAGCGGGTGGTCCTACGAGCAGTACTTC. It translates to CASSLSSGWSYEQYF.

For the CDR3, the DNA is TGTGCCAGCAGCGTCGGACTAGCGGGGGCTTACGAGCAGTACTTC. Its translation: CASSVGLAGAYEQYF. The rearrangement links TRBV9 to TRBJ2-7; TRBD2 agrees at 13 bases. With V trimmed by 2 bases and J by 4 bases, 3 bases remained unmatched. The CDR3 consists of 15 residues. Per germline, CDR1 SGDLS and CDR2 YYNGEE.

This clone was seen a handful of times. This chain links TRBV7-3 with TRBJ2-5, with 10 bases identical to TRBD2. Trimming removed 2 bases from V and 9 bases from J; junction bases left unmatched: 12. The CDR3 is 16 amino acids. Per the germline V gene, CDR1 is SGHTA and CDR2 is FQGTGA. CDR3 residues: CASSLEASGGGGPQYF. CDR3 bases: TGTGCCAGCAGCTTAGAGGCTAGCGGGGGCGGGGGGCCCCAGTACTTC.

The rearrangement links TRBV19 to TRBJ1-2, with 9 positions matching TRBD1. Germline V gene sequence: CDR1 LNHDA, CDR2 SQIVND (reference sequence). V trimming: 3 bases; J trimming: 4 bases; junction bases outside the gene matches: 3. CDR3 length: 14 residues. The CDR3, as DNA: TGTGCCAGTAGTATTCAGGGACAGGGCTATGGCTACACCTTC. Protein sequence: CASSIQGQGYGYTF.

V is TRBV6-5 and J is TRBJ2-1, with 8 bases aligning to TRBD1. Germline loops: CDR1 MNHEY, CDR2 SVGAGI. The CDR3 runs 13 residues. Germline trimming cut 7 bases from V and 10 bases from J; bases unmatched to any gene: 9. CDR3 in amino acids: CASIAPGGREQFF. Written as DNA, the CDR3 is TGTGCCAGCATCGCGCCAGGGGGCCGCGAGCAGTTCTTC.

The rearrangement uses TRBV29-1 and TRBJ2-7; TRBD2 matches 7 bases. CDR1 SQVTM and CDR2 ANQGSEA come from the germline V gene. The J segment lost 4 bases and the V segment lost 6 bases, leaving 3 bases of the junction unmatched. The CDR3 runs 11 residues. The CDR3 DNA sequence: TGCAGCGTGACCGGGGGGTACGAGCAGTACTTC. Amino acid sequence: CSVTGGYEQYF.

A single count supports this clone. The J gene is TRBJ2-7, the V gene TRBV30; D might be TRBD1 (5 bases). The CDR3 has 13 amino acids. V dropped 0 bases and J dropped 7 bases, with 13 bases sitting between them. Germline CDR1 is GTSNPN and CDR2 is SVGIG (reference sequence). CDR3 DNA sequence: TGTGCCTGGAGTGTAGGGGCTATCCGGGAGCAGTACTTC. Encoded protein: CAWSVGAIREQYF.

The chain combines TRBV18 with TRBJ2-7; D is ambiguous. Per germline, CDR1 KGHSH and CDR2 LQKENI. Trimming shortened V by 1 base and J by 7 bases, and 11 bases separated the two germline ends. This CDR3 region has 13 residues. The CDR3 loop reads CASSPLPEREQYF. DNA of the CDR3: TGTGCCAGCTCACCACTCCCGGAGAGGGAGCAGTACTTC.

This clone has just one count. The chain uses TRBV5-5 and TRBJ1-2; no reliable D call. CDR1 is SGHKS, CDR2 YYEKEE, per germline (reference sequence). CDR3 length equals 16 residues. Trimming removed 0 bases at V and 6 bases at J, with 18 bases between. The CDR3: CASSLEYAGIVNGYTF. The CDR3 DNA reads as TGTGCCAGCAGCTTGGAGTACGCGGGTATCGTGAATGGCTACACCTTC. Full variable domain (remainder filled in from reference TRBV5-5 and TRBJ1-2): DAGVTQSPTHLIKTRGQQVTLRCSPISGHKSVSWYQQVLGQGPQFIFQYYEKEERGRGNFPDRFSARQFPNYSSELNVNALLLGDSALYLCASSLEYAGIVNGYTFGSGTRLTVV.

The chain couples TRBV6-6 to TRBJ2-2; D is uncertain. This CDR3 comprises 13 residues. Germline lookup yields CDR1 MNHNY and CDR2 SVGAGI (reference sequence). V was pared by 4 bases and J by 5 bases, with 8 bases between. DNA of the CDR3: TGTGCCAGCAGTTCTAGTGGTACCGGGGAGCTGTTTTTT. Encoded protein: CASSSSGTGELFF.

The chain uses TRBV7-8 and TRBJ2-1; 14 positions agree with TRBD2. CDR1 is SGHVS, CDR2 FQNEAQ, per germline. The CDR3 has 16 amino acids. With 5 bases clipped from V and 10 bases from J, the junction kept 10 bases outside the gene matches. The CDR3 loop is CASSNPGLAGVGEQFF. The CDR3 DNA follows: TGTGCCAGCAGCAATCCGGGACTAGCGGGAGTAGGGGAGCAGTTCTTC.

The chain employs TRBV10-3 and TRBJ2-1, with TRBD2 matching 9 bases. The CDR3 length is 14 residues. Per the germline V gene, CDR1 is ENHRY and CDR2 is SYGVKD. Trimming cost V 11 bases and J 2 bases; bases outside gene matches: 7. CDR3 region: CASRTSETYNEQFF. CDR3 DNA sequence: TGTGCCTCTAGGACTAGCGAGACCTACAATGAGCAGTTCTTC.

The genes are TRBV5-1 and TRBJ2-2; 10 positions agree with TRBD2. Germline V CDR1 and CDR2: SGHRS, YFSETQ. The CDR3 covers 17 residues. V lost 1 base to trimming and J lost 4 bases; unmatched junction nucleotides: 7. This CDR3 reads CASSLFSGGASTGELFF. The DNA for the CDR3 is TGCGCCAGCAGCTTGTTCAGCGGGGGGGCCAGCACCGGGGAGCTGTTTTTT.

This clone was observed a few times. The genes are TRBV10-3 and TRBJ2-3; TRBD2 is a possible D gene (6 bases). Germline values: CDR1 ENHRY, CDR2 SYGVKD. CDR3 length: 16 amino acids. Trimming stripped 0 bases from V and 4 bases from J, with 14 bases between. As DNA, the CDR3 is TGTGCCATCAGTGAGTCGCGGGGCCCGACCCCAGATACGCAGTATTTT. This translates into CAISESRGPTPDTQYF.

As for this clone: The junction differs from germline at one of its ends, possibly a read error. The rearrangement links TRBV2 to TRBJ2-1; TRBD2 aligns across 9 bases. The length of the CDR3 is 11 residues. Germline values: CDR1 SNHLY, CDR2 FYNNEI. CDR3 in amino acids: CASSEAGLAIF. The CDR3 DNA follows: TGTGCCAGCAGTGAAGCCGGACTAGCGATCTTC.

Of note for this clone: Germline and junction disagree at one end, which may indicate a read error. The rearrangement links TRBV27 to TRBJ1-1; D uncertain. This CDR3 spans 13 amino acids. Germline V gene sequence: CDR1 MNHEY, CDR2 SMNVEV (reference sequence). The CDR3 DNA follows: TGTGCCAGCAGTTCCGGGGAGAACGCTGAAGCTTTCTTT. It specifies CASSSGENAEAFF.

The V call is TRBV18, the J call TRBJ1-1, with TRBD1 matching 9 bases. Trimming at V came to 4 bases and at J to 5 bases, leaving 5 bases not matched to a gene. CDR1 KGHSH and CDR2 LQKENI come from the germline V gene. The CDR3 sequence is 14 residues long. The CDR3 spells CASSRDRVETEAFF. As DNA, the CDR3 is TGTGCCAGCTCACGGGACAGGGTGGAAACTGAAGCTTTCTTT.

A few counts support this clone. V gene TRBV30 combines with J gene TRBJ2-6; 7 positions agree with TRBD1. J was trimmed by 4 bases and V by 5 bases; bases with no gene match: 8. Germline V lookup: CDR1 GTSNPN, CDR2 SVGIG (reference sequence). The CDR3 extends over 15 amino acids. The CDR3 loop is CAWQTGLDGANVLTF. The CDR3 DNA reads TGTGCCTGGCAGACAGGGCTGGACGGGGCCAACGTCCTGACTTTC.

The rearrangement uses TRBV6-5 and TRBJ2-7; 8 positions agree with TRBD2. Germline V gene lookup returns CDR1 MNHEY and CDR2 SVGAGI. This CDR3 contains 16 residues. Trimming removed 0 bases from V and 0 bases from J; junction bases left unmatched: 4. Here the CDR3 DNA reads TGTGCCAGCAGTTACTCAAGCGGGAGTCCCTCCTACGAGCAGTACTTC. It encodes CASSYSSGSPSYEQYF.

In DNA, the CDR3 is TGCAGTGCTAGAAACGGGTACGAGCAGTACTTC. Its translation: CSARNGYEQYF. V usage is TRBV20-1 and J usage is TRBJ2-7; D is ambiguous. V lost 2 bases to trimming and J lost 4 bases, with 6 bases between them. Germline CDR1 DFQATT, CDR2 SNEGSKA (reference sequence). The CDR3 is made up of 11 amino acids.

Points on this clone: Other DNA variants within this sample encode the same CDR3. The gene calls are TRBV7-3 and TRBJ2-5; TRBD1 agrees at 10 bases. CDR3 length: 13 residues. Germline V gives CDR1 SGHTA, CDR2 FQGTGA. Trimming removed 5 bases from V and 4 bases from J; junction bases left unmatched: 1. Here the CDR3 reads CASSRDRGETQYF. CDR3 sequence (DNA): TGTGCCAGCAGCCGGGACAGGGGAGAGACCCAGTACTTC.

J is TRBJ1-5 and V is TRBV28; D is ambiguous. This CDR3 has 16 residues. V gave up 7 bases and J gave up 0 bases, with 16 bases separating them. CDR1 is MDHEN and CDR2 is SYDVKM in the germline V gene. The CDR3 DNA reads TGTGCCAGCACCCTCCGAGGAGGGAGTAGCAATCAGCCCCAGCATTTT. Protein sequence: CASTLRGGSSNQPQHF.

The chain employs TRBV27 and TRBJ2-7; tentative D call: TRBD1 (5 bases). From germline, CDR1 is MNHEY and CDR2 SMNVEV (reference sequence). The V gene lost 5 bases and the J gene lost 4 bases, with 15 bases spanning the gap. This CDR3 comprises 14 residues. CDR3 bases: TGTGCCAGCAGTCTACAGGCGTCCCTATACGAGCAGTACTTC. Translating it yields CASSLQASLYEQYF.

The chain carries TRBV4-2 and TRBJ2-3, with TRBD2 identical over 10 bases. The CDR3 extends over 15 amino acids. V lost 3 bases and J lost 2; bases outside the gene matches: 2. The germline V gene has CDR1 LGHNA and CDR2 YNFKEQ. The CDR3: CASSHTSGNTDTQYF. DNA for the CDR3: TGTGCCAGCAGCCACACTAGCGGGAACACAGATACGCAGTATTTT.